These 9 T cell receptor beta chains share one sample of origin, sequenced in a study of spatial heterogeneity in lung cancer. Stated time point: blood at routine non-recurrence follow-up after resection. MiXCR was run by TCRdb on the 5' RACE reads, yielding one entry per CDR3 protein. This sample carries 85,000 to 100,000 distinct CDR3 sequences, around 19% of them seen once, and the ten largest clones take 20% to 25%. The sequencing here drew on PBMCs, taken at follow-up. The receptor set was obtained from a male donor with early-stage non-small cell lung cancer.

This clonotype was found a few times. This chain joins TRBV10-3 and TRBJ2-7, with D perhaps matching TRBD2 (7 bases). V lost 4 bases, J lost 5 bases, and 15 bases lay in between. The CDR3 has 14 amino acids. Per the germline V gene, CDR1 is ENHRY and CDR2 is SYGVKD. CDR3 region: CAISALRGGNEQYV. In DNA, the CDR3 is TGTGCCATCAGTGCCTTAAGGGGGGGGAACGAGCAGTACGTC.

There are many counts of this clonotype. The chain has TRBV7-2 and TRBJ2-1, with TRBD2 matching over 10 bases. Trimming cost V 0 bases and J 15 bases; bases outside gene matches: 14. The CDR3 contains 16 residues. The germline V gene has CDR1 SGHTA and CDR2 FQGNSA. The CDR3 loop is CASSLALTSGQGSGFF. The CDR3 DNA reads TGTGCCAGCAGCTTAGCTTTGACTAGCGGGCAGGGATCAGGGTTCTTC.

The chain carries TRBV7-2 and TRBJ2-7, with no clear D. V shed 1 base and J shed 7 bases, with 8 bases lying between them. The CDR3 is made up of 12 amino acids. Germline V gene data show CDR1 as SGHTA and CDR2 as FQGNSA. The CDR3 here is CASSLGSGEQYV. The CDR3 nucleotides are TGTGCCAGCAGCTTAGGTTCCGGGGAGCAGTACGTC.

This clonotype was counted a few times. The chain links TRBV5-4 to TRBJ2-2; TRBD2 matches 13 bases. V lost 4 bases and J lost 5; bases outside the gene matches: 8. Germline V gene data show CDR1 as SGHNT and CDR2 as YYREEE (reference sequence). This CDR3 has 17 residues. The CDR3 sequence is CASSQQTSGRYTGELFF. DNA for the CDR3: TGTGCCAGCAGCCAACAGACTAGCGGGAGGTATACCGGGGAGCTGTTTTTT.

This rearrangement joins TRBV20-1 to TRBJ2-5, with 9 bases matching TRBD2. V gave up 1 base and J gave up 6 bases; unmatched junction bases: 12. The length of the CDR3 is 16 residues. Germline lookup yields CDR1 DFQATT and CDR2 SNEGSKA (reference sequence). CDR3 protein: CSARGPSGTNAKTQYF. CDR3 DNA sequence: TGCAGTGCTAGAGGGCCTAGCGGGACCAACGCAAAGACCCAGTACTTC.

This chain uses TRBV7-2 with TRBJ2-5; possible D gene TRBD2, 5 bases. The germline V and J ends were trimmed by 1 base and 7 bases, with 16 bases remaining between them. The CDR3 is made up of 15 amino acids. CDR1 SGHTA and CDR2 FQGNSA come from the germline V gene. CDR3 nucleotides: TGTGCCAGCAGCTTAGACCCAGCGGCCTCGGGGACCCAGTACTTC. Protein sequence: CASSLDPAASGTQYF.

V is TRBV4-1 and J is TRBJ1-2, with TRBD1 identical over 9 bases. Germline V gene sequence: CDR1 MGHRA, CDR2 YSYEKL. This CDR3 is 13 amino acids long. The V gene end was trimmed by 5 bases and the J gene end by 4 bases; junction bases not matched to a gene: 2. The CDR3 spells CASSATGGYGYTF. CDR3 DNA: TGCGCCAGCAGCGCGACAGGGGGCTATGGCTACACCTTC.

In its sample, this clonotype was seen many times. The CDR3 coding sequence is TGTGCCAGCTCGAGAGCAGGAAAAGAGACCCAGTACTTC. Protein product: CASSRAGKETQYF. The chain has TRBV18 and TRBJ2-5; no definite D call. Trimming left V 6 bases short and J 3 bases short, with 11 bases between. Per germline, CDR1 KGHSH and CDR2 LQKENI. The CDR3 has 13 residues.

This clonotype was seen only a few times. The genes are TRBV9 and TRBJ2-1, with TRBD2 matching over 7 bases. CDR1 and CDR2 (germline): SGDLS, YYNGEE. The CDR3 runs to 15 residues. J lost 1 base, V lost 4 bases, and 5 bases had no gene match. The CDR3 loop reads CASSIRLASYNEQFF. In DNA form, the CDR3 reads TGTGCCAGCAGCATTCGACTAGCTTCCTACAATGAGCAGTTCTTC.